These 11 T cell receptor beta chains share one sample of origin, sequenced in a study of cytomegalovirus exposure and HLA in healthy donors. The study ran its PCR with 60 Vbeta and 13 Jbeta primers. Measured with immunoSEQ multiplex PCR; TCRdb has only the in-frame clones, and not every one. The data contain approximately 120,000 clones, about 70% of them singletons. The sequenced sample consisted of PBMCs. The receptors originated from a woman in her sixties or seventies in good health and CMV-seropositive.

The J gene is TRBJ2-5, the V gene TRBV15; D is unclear. This CDR3 spans 15 amino acids. Germline V gives CDR1 LNHNV, CDR2 YYDKDF (reference sequence). Trimming cost V 0 bases and J 2 bases, with 10 bases left between them. In DNA, the CDR3 is TGTGCCACCAGCAGAGACCTAAGAAGACAAGAGACCCAGTACTTC. This encodes CATSRDLRRQETQYF.

The gene calls are TRBV5-1 and TRBJ2-1; TRBD2 matches at 9 bases. CDR1 and CDR2 from the germline V gene are SGHRS and YFSETQ. The length of the CDR3 is 15 residues. The J segment lost 8 bases and the V segment lost 3 bases, leaving 9 bases of the junction unmatched. CDR3 residues: CASSSLAGPSDEQFF. The CDR3 region has the DNA TGCGCCAGCAGCTCGCTAGCGGGACCCAGCGATGAGCAGTTCTTC. Full variable domain (remainder filled in from reference TRBV5-1 and TRBJ2-1): KAGVTQTPRYLIKTRGQQVTLSCSPISGHRSVSWYQQTPGQGLQFLFEYFSETQRNKGNFPGRFSGRQFSNSRSEMNVSTLELGDSALYLCASSSLAGPSDEQFFGPGTRLTVL.

V is TRBV7-9 and J is TRBJ1-2; D might be TRBD1 (6 bases). The CDR3 is made up of 15 amino acids. CDR1 SEHNR and CDR2 FQNEAQ come from the germline V gene (reference sequence). V was clipped by 5 bases and J by 0 bases, with 13 bases between them. As DNA, the CDR3 is TGTGCCAGCAGCCCAAGGACAGTCCCTAACTATGGCTACACCTTC. The encoded protein is CASSPRTVPNYGYTF. The variable domain in full, completed from reference TRBV7-9 and TRBJ1-2, reads DTGVSQNPRHKITKRGQNVTFRCDPISEHNRLYWYRQTLGQGPEFLTYFQNEAQLEKSRLLSDRFSAERPKGSFSTLEIQRTEQGDSAMYLCASSPRTVPNYGYTFGSGTRLTVV.

V and J are TRBV2 and TRBJ2-7; 10 bases fit TRBD1. Germline assignment: CDR1 SNHLY and CDR2 FYNNEI. With 1 base clipped from V and 6 bases from J, the junction kept 3 bases outside the gene matches. The CDR3 extends over 14 amino acids. CDR3 coding DNA: TGTGCCAGCAGTGAAGGGACAGGGGGGTTCGAGCAGTACTTC. Translating it yields CASSEGTGGFEQYF.

The genes are TRBV27 and TRBJ2-3; tentative D call: TRBD1 (5 bases). The CDR3 covers 14 residues. Germline CDR1 MNHEY, CDR2 SMNVEV (reference sequence). The V end was cut by 3 bases, the J end by 2 bases, with 9 bases between. In DNA, the CDR3 is TGTGCCAGCAGTTTGAACAGGCCCACAGATACGCAGTATTTT. This gives the protein CASSLNRPTDTQYF.

The V and J genes are TRBV19 and TRBJ1-5, with a tentative D call TRBD1 (5 bases). The CDR3 extends over 14 amino acids. V was clipped by 7 bases and J by 11 bases, with 21 bases between them. The germline CDR1 and CDR2 sequences are LNHDA and SQIVND (reference sequence). As DNA, the CDR3 is TGTGCCAGTAAGGGGAACGGGCCTTCTAGGGCCCAGCATTTT. Amino acids: CASKGNGPSRAQHF.

The chain links TRBV7-3 to TRBJ2-3, with TRBD2 identical over 10 bases. This CDR3 region has 16 residues. The J segment lost 5 bases and the V segment lost 4 bases, leaving 9 bases of the junction unmatched. Germline CDR1 reads SGHTA; CDR2 reads FQGTGA. This CDR3 is CASSSGLAEWGDTQYF. Written as DNA, the CDR3 is TGTGCCAGCAGCTCAGGACTAGCGGAGTGGGGAGATACGCAGTATTTT. Complete variable domain (other parts from reference TRBV7-3 and TRBJ2-3): GAGVSQTPSNKVTEKGKYVELRCDPISGHTALYWYRQSLGQGPEFLIYFQGTGAADDSGLPNDRFFAVRPEGSVSTLKIQRTERGDSAVYLCASSSGLAEWGDTQYFGPGTRLTVL.

This clone was counted only a few times. The genes are TRBV7-2 and TRBJ2-6, with D possibly TRBD2 on 6 matching bases. CDR1 is SGHTA, CDR2 FQGNSA, per germline. The CDR3 covers 17 residues. The ends were cut back, 5 bases at V and 0 bases at J, with 14 bases in the middle. CDR3 sequence reads: CASSGPGLGSGANVLTF. Written as DNA, the CDR3 is TGTGCCAGCAGCGGTCCGGGACTCGGCTCTGGGGCCAACGTCCTGACTTTC. Looking up the rest from reference TRBV7-2 and TRBJ2-6 gives the full variable domain: GAGVSQSPSNKVTEKGKDVELRCDPISGHTALYWYRQSLGQGLEFLIYFQGNSAPDKSGLPSDRFSAERTGGSVSTLTIQRTQQEDSAVYLCASSGPGLGSGANVLTFGAGSRLTVL.

This clone was seen only a few times. The chain links TRBV5-1 to TRBJ2-3, with 13 bases lining up with TRBD2. Germline V gene sequence: CDR1 SGHRS, CDR2 YFSETQ. The CDR3 consists of 16 residues. V lost 4 bases, J lost 2 bases, and 4 bases stayed unmatched. CDR3 DNA sequence: TGCGCCAGCAGCCCGGGGACTAGCGGGGACACAGATACGCAGTATTTT. It codes for CASSPGTSGDTDTQYF.

The J gene is TRBJ2-1, the V gene TRBV5-1, with 9 bases aligning to TRBD2. Germline CDR1 and CDR2: SGHRS and YFSETQ. J gave up 8 bases and V 4 bases, and 10 bases lay outside the gene matches. This CDR3 is built from 15 residues. The CDR3 DNA follows: TGCGCCAGCAGCCCGCGGGGGGGGGCTGGGGATGAGCAGTTCTTC. Its translation: CASSPRGGAGDEQFF.

V usage is TRBV30 and J usage is TRBJ1-1, with a possible D match to TRBD1 (5 bases). The CDR3 spans 15 residues. The V gene's germline CDR1 is GTSNPN and CDR2 SVGIG (reference sequence). The V end was cut by 1 base, the J end by 3 bases, with 15 bases between. CDR3: CAWSALRQRYTEAFF. The DNA of the CDR3 is TGTGCCTGGAGTGCCCTCAGACAGCGTTACACTGAAGCTTTCTTT.